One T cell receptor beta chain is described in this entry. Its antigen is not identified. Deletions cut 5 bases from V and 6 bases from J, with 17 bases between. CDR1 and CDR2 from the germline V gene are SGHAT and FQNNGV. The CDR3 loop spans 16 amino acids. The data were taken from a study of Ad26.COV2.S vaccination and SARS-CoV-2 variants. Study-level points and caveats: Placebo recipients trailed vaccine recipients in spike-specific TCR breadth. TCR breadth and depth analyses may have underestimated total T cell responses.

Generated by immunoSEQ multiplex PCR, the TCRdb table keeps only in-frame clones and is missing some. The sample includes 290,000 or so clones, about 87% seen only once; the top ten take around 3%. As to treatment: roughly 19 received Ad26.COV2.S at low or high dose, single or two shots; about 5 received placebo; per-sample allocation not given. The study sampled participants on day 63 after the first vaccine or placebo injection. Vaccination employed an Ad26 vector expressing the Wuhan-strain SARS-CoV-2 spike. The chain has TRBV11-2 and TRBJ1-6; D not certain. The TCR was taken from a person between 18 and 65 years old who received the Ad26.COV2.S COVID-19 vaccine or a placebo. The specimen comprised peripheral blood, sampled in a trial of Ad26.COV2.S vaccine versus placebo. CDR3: CASSPKPGLTNSPLHF. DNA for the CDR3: TGTGCCAGCAGCCCTAAACCAGGACTGACTAATTCACCCCTCCACTTT. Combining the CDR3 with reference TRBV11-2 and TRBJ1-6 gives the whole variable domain EAGVAQSPRYKIIEKRQSVAFWCNPISGHATLYWYQQILGQGPKLLIQFQNNGVVDDSQLPKDRFSAERLKGVDSTLKIQPAKLEDSAVYLCASSPKPGLTNSPLHFGNGTRLTVT.